One sample yielded the 17 T cell receptor beta chains listed below, sequenced in a study of blood T cell repertoires in COVID-19. Sequenced by immunoSEQ multiplex PCR; TCRdb stores in-frame clones only, minus some. Seen here are 150,000 to 200,000 clones, 87% observed once, and the top ten hold under 25%. The sample was peripheral blood. Receptors were obtained from a man aged 60 to 69 with active or convalescent COVID-19.

The CDR3 loop reads CASSSSSETQYF. CDR3 bases: TGTGCCAGCAGTTCCTCCTCAGAGACCCAGTACTTC. The chain uses TRBV12-3 or TRBV12-4 and TRBJ2-5; no clear D. The V and J ends lost 4 bases and 4 bases respectively, with 7 bases between them. CDR3 size: 12 residues.

The sample holds a few counts of this clone. The chain uses TRBV10-1 and TRBJ1-2; 9 bases map to TRBD1. This CDR3 comprises 15 residues. Germline values: CDR1 WNHNN, CDR2 SYGVQD (reference sequence). V trimming: 4 bases; J trimming: 5 bases; junction bases outside the gene matches: 8. CDR3 nucleotides: TGCGCCAGCAGTGTACCGGGACAGGGTGAATATGGCTACACCTTC. Translating it yields CASSVPGQGEYGYTF.

The chain couples TRBV19 to TRBJ2-6; TRBD2 matches at 8 bases. The CDR3 has 19 residues. The junction had 14 bases not matched to a gene; V was cut back by 7 bases and J by 0 bases. Germline CDR1 LNHDA, CDR2 SQIVND (reference sequence). CDR3 residues: CASTPYTLSGASGANVLTF. In DNA, the CDR3 is TGTGCCAGTACCCCCTACACCCTTAGCGGGGCCTCTGGGGCCAACGTCCTGACTTTC.

For the CDR3, the DNA is TGTGCCAGCAGCAGGGGGGAGGCTAATGAAAAACTGTTTTTT. This encodes CASSRGEANEKLFF. V gene TRBV7-9 combines with J gene TRBJ1-4; maybe TRBD1 (6 bases). This CDR3 spans 14 amino acids. V was clipped by 5 bases and J by 3 bases, with 10 bases between them. Looked up from germline, CDR1 is SEHNR and CDR2 is FQNEAQ (reference sequence). Full variable domain (outside the CDR3, taken from reference TRBV7-9 and TRBJ1-4): DTGVSQNPRHKITKRGQNVTFRCDPISEHNRLYWYRQTLGQGPEFLTYFQNEAQLEKSRLLSDRFSAERPKGSFSTLEIQRTEQGDSAMYLCASSRGEANEKLFFGSGTQLSVL.

Details on this clone: The same CDR3 arises from other DNA sequences in this sample as well. The chain employs TRBV2 and TRBJ1-1; a weak D match, TRBD1 (5 bases). The germline gives CDR1 SNHLY, CDR2 FYNNEI. V dropped 3 bases and J dropped 1 base, with 6 bases sitting between them. CDR3 size: 13 residues. The chain's CDR3 is CASSDRENTEAFF. CDR3 nucleotide sequence: TGTGCCAGCAGTGACAGGGAGAACACTGAAGCTTTCTTT.

This clone was counted only a few times. This chain uses TRBV18 with TRBJ1-5, with D maybe TRBD1 (5 bases). The CDR3 totals 16 residues. Between the trimmed V and J ends, which lost 2 bases and 1 base, there was a span of 12 bases. Germline-derived CDR1 and CDR2 are KGHSH and LQKENI. The CDR3 loop is CASSPVGGESNQPQHF. The CDR3 nucleotides read TGTGCCAGCTCACCAGTGGGGGGGGAAAGCAATCAGCCCCAGCATTTT. Together with reference TRBV18 and TRBJ1-5, the CDR3 gives the full variable domain: NAGVMQNPRHLVRRRGQEARLRCSPMKGHSHVYWYRQLPEEGLKFMVYLQKENIIDESGMPKERFSAEFPKEGPSILRIQQVVRGDSAAYFCASSPVGGESNQPQHFGDGTRLSIL.

The chain is built from TRBV7-9 and TRBJ1-1, with 8 bases lining up with TRBD1. The CDR3 is 13 amino acids. The V gene end was trimmed by 2 bases and the J gene end by 4 bases; junction bases not matched to a gene: 0. Germline V lookup: CDR1 SEHNR, CDR2 FQNEAQ (reference sequence). DNA for the CDR3: TGTGCCAGCAGCTTAACAGGGGGCACTGAAGCTTTCTTT. Amino acid sequence: CASSLTGGTEAFF.

This chain connects TRBV27 to TRBJ1-6; a weak D match, TRBD1 (6 bases). Trimming stripped 2 bases from V and 10 bases from J, with 15 bases between. CDR1 MNHEY and CDR2 SMNVEV come from the germline V gene (reference sequence). The CDR3 sequence is 15 residues long. CDR3 loop: CASSLVLGAGSPLHF. CDR3 in DNA: TGTGCCAGCAGTTTAGTTCTGGGGGCAGGATCACCCCTCCACTTT.

V is TRBV6-6 and J is TRBJ2-2; no clear D gene. V was trimmed by 4 bases and J by 8 bases, leaving 5 bases between them. Per the germline V gene, CDR1 is MNHNY and CDR2 is SVGAGI (reference sequence). CDR3 size: 11 residues. CDR3 in DNA: TGTGCCAGCAGTTTCGGGGGGGAGCTGTTTTTT. This translates into CASSFGGELFF.

The CDR3 region is CASSALAGHTYEQYF. As DNA, the CDR3 is TGTGCCAGCAGTGCTCTAGCGGGACATACCTACGAGCAGTACTTC. The chain combines TRBV2 with TRBJ2-7; 9 bases are shared with TRBD2. The CDR3 is 15 residues long. The trim removed 4 bases at V and 2 bases at J, leaving 6 bases unmatched. The germline gives CDR1 SNHLY, CDR2 FYNNEI.

The chain recombines TRBV14 with TRBJ2-1, with 7 bases that match TRBD2. The J segment lost 6 bases and the V segment lost 3 bases, leaving 5 bases of the junction unmatched. The CDR3 covers 14 residues. CDR1 and CDR2 (germline): SGHDN, FVKESK. The CDR3 protein is CASSHRTRGNEQFF. CDR3 DNA: TGTGCCAGCAGCCACCGGACTAGGGGCAATGAGCAGTTCTTC.

The chain employs TRBV27 and TRBJ2-4; TRBD1 agrees at 7 bases. This CDR3 comprises 15 residues. V shed 4 bases and J 4 bases; nucleotides not matched to a gene: 7. Germline CDR1 reads MNHEY; CDR2 reads SMNVEV (reference sequence). CDR3 in DNA: TGTGCCAGCAGTTCCGCCGGGACAGCTAAAAACATTCAGTACTTC. Translation gives CASSSAGTAKNIQYF.

This clone was observed a single time. V usage is TRBV5-1 and J usage is TRBJ1-4; 9 bases fit TRBD1. The V gene's germline CDR1 is SGHRS and CDR2 YFSETQ. The CDR3 spans 16 residues. V trimming: 0 bases; J trimming: 4 bases; junction bases outside the gene matches: 4. CDR3 nucleotide sequence: TGCGCCAGCAGCTTGGGGGACAGGGAGAATAATGAAAAACTGTTTTTT. Translating it yields CASSLGDRENNEKLFF.

The CDR3 DNA is TGCGCCAGCAGCCAGCTCCTGTACCGCGGGGGGGCCTCCTACGAGCAGTACTTC. Residues: CASSQLLYRGGASYEQYF. This sequence joins TRBV4-1 and TRBJ2-7; 9 bases fit TRBD2. The CDR3 is 18 residues long. The V gene end was trimmed by 3 bases and the J gene end by 0 bases; junction bases not matched to a gene: 12. Per germline, CDR1 MGHRA and CDR2 YSYEKL.

This chain uses TRBV4-2 with TRBJ1-2, with 12 bases matching TRBD1. This CDR3 has 15 amino acids. Germline CDR1 and CDR2: LGHNA and YNFKEQ. Trimming removed 3 bases from V and 7 bases from J; junction bases left unmatched: 6. For the CDR3, the DNA is TGTGCCAGCAGCCAGGAGGGGACAGGGGGCAGTGGCTACACCTTC. Encoded protein: CASSQEGTGGSGYTF.

The chain carries TRBV6-5 and TRBJ1-5; D is unresolved. Between the trimmed V and J ends, which lost 2 bases and 5 bases, there was a span of 7 bases. CDR1 is MNHEY, CDR2 SVGAGI, per germline. The length of the CDR3 is 13 residues. The CDR3 sequence is CASSYDQDQPQHF. CDR3 in DNA: TGTGCCAGCAGTTACGACCAGGATCAGCCCCAGCATTTT.

The chain uses TRBV19 and TRBJ1-1; TRBD1 agrees at 8 bases. In germline, CDR1 is LNHDA, CDR2 SQIVND (reference sequence). The J segment lost 6 bases and the V segment lost 0 bases, leaving 0 bases of the junction unmatched. The CDR3 has 13 amino acids. The CDR3 spells CASSIETGAEAFF. In nucleotides, the CDR3 is TGTGCCAGTAGTATAGAGACAGGGGCTGAAGCTTTCTTT.